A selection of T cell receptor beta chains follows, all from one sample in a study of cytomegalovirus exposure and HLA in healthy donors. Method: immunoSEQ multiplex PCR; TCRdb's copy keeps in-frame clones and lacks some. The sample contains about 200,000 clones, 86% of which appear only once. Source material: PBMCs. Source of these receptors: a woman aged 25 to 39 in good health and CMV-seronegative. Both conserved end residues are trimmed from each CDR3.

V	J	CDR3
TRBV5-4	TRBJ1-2	ASSLAGRGDGYT
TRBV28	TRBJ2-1	ASSPTPDRNNEQF
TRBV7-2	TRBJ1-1	ASSFGVSNTEAF
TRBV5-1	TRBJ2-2	ASSSIPGTSGFSGELF
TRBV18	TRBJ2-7	ASSPGERRRFEQY
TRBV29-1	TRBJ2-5	SVELREGPGGGLETQY
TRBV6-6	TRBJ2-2	ASRPPGGPNTGELF
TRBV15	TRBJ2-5	ATSRGGRGGRETQY
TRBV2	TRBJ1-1	ASRAVVVPNTEAF
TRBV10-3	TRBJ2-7	AISGSGGGGYEQY
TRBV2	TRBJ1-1	ASSGAGLRVSGTEAF
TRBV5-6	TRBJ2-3	ASSLGVAGPTDTQY
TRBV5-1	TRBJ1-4	ASSSQRTTNEKLF
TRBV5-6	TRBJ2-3	ASSYLLAGYTDTQY